The present entry profiles one T cell receptor beta chain with its context. The germline CDR1 and CDR2 sequences are LNHDA and SQIVND (reference sequence). The CDR3 extends over 12 amino acids. V was clipped by 5 bases and J by 4 bases, with 7 bases between them. The entry originates in a study of blood T cell repertoires in COVID-19. Clones were read by immunoSEQ multiplex PCR, and TCRdb kept only the in-frame ones, dropping some. Among some 200,000 clones listed, 65% to 85% were seen once. The receptor was derived from a human donor in a cohort sampled during active COVID-19. This chain links TRBV19 with TRBJ2-3; no firm D call. Material: peripheral blood. The CDR3: CASSFFADTQYF. The CDR3 nucleotides read TGTGCCAGTAGTTTCTTCGCAGATACGCAGTATTTT.